Each of the 17 T cell receptor beta chains below was sequenced from the same sample in a study of blood T cell repertoires in COVID-19. Data came from immunoSEQ multiplex PCR; TCRdb stores just in-frame clones and leaves some out. The sample comprises 310,000 or so clones, about 91% of which are singletons, and around 9.5% rests with the top ten. Sample: PBMCs or T cells enriched from blood (not recorded which). These receptors came from a woman in her 40s who had recovered from COVID-19.

The V and J genes are TRBV27 and TRBJ2-7; no clear D gene. The CDR3 length is 13 residues. The V gene's germline CDR1 is MNHEY and CDR2 SMNVEV (reference sequence). Trimming left V 6 bases short and J 7 bases short, with 16 bases between. CDR3 loop: CASSPLPNGEQYF. CDR3 sequence (DNA): TGTGCCAGCAGCCCTCTACCTAATGGTGAGCAGTACTTC.

The CDR3 sequence: CATSKGVNTEAFF. Here the CDR3 DNA reads TGTGCCACCAGTAAGGGGGTGAACACTGAAGCTTTCTTT. This chain joins TRBV24-1 and TRBJ1-1; a possible D gene is TRBD1 (6 bases). Germline V lookup: CDR1 KGHDR, CDR2 SFDVKD. The V end lost 6 bases, the J end lost 0 bases, and 7 bases lay between the germline ends. The CDR3 extends over 13 amino acids.

V and J are TRBV9 and TRBJ2-1; 8 bases are shared with TRBD2. The CDR3 is made up of 15 amino acids. Unmatched junction bases numbered 7, after V lost 4 bases and J lost 4 bases. Germline CDR1 is SGDLS and CDR2 is YYNGEE. In DNA, the CDR3 is TGTGCCAGCAGCTCCTTAGCGGGGCCGTACAATGAGCAGTTCTTC. The encoded protein is CASSSLAGPYNEQFF.

The chain recombines TRBV19 with TRBJ2-7, with 11 bases that match TRBD2. This CDR3 region has 14 residues. J was trimmed by 3 bases and V by 7 bases; bases with no gene match: 5. Germline CDR1 reads LNHDA; CDR2 reads SQIVND (reference sequence). The CDR3, as DNA: TGTGCCAGTACCAAACTAGCGGGGGACTACGAGCAGTACTTC. Amino acids: CASTKLAGDYEQYF. The whole variable domain, remainder taken from reference TRBV19 and TRBJ2-7, is DGGITQSPKYLFRKEGQNVTLSCEQNLNHDAMYWYRQDPGQGLRLIYYSQIVNDFQKGDIAEGYSVSREKKESFPLTVTSAQKNPTAFYLCASTKLAGDYEQYFGPGTRLTVT.

The chain has TRBV9 and TRBJ2-2, with D uncertain. Germline V gene sequence: CDR1 SGDLS, CDR2 YYNGEE. Trimming cost V 0 bases and J 5 bases, with 8 bases left between them. This CDR3 comprises 14 residues. The CDR3 region has the DNA TGTGCCAGCAGCGTAGCGTCGGTTACCGGGGAGCTGTTTTTT. Its protein is CASSVASVTGELFF.

The chain links TRBV24-1 to TRBJ2-1, with TRBD1 identical over 8 bases. Trimming took 4 bases from V and 1 from J; bases not matched to a gene: 2. Germline V gives CDR1 KGHDR, CDR2 SFDVKD. The CDR3 runs to 15 residues. The CDR3 region is CATSERDRSYNEQFF. DNA of the CDR3: TGTGCCACCAGTGAAAGGGACAGGTCCTACAATGAGCAGTTCTTC.

V is TRBV9 and J is TRBJ1-6, with D possibly being TRBD1 (5 bases). Trimming cost V 5 bases and J 5 bases, with 11 bases left between them. Germline CDR1 SGDLS, CDR2 YYNGEE. There are 14 residues in the CDR3. The CDR3 is CASSLTVNNSPLHF. The CDR3 DNA reads TGTGCCAGCAGTTTGACAGTAAATAATTCACCCCTCCACTTT.

This clone was seen just once. The chain is built from TRBV5-1 and TRBJ1-4; 7 nucleotides align to TRBD1. CDR3 length: 16 residues. Looked up from germline, CDR1 is SGHRS and CDR2 is YFSETQ. Losses at the gene ends were 4 bases for V and 4 bases for J; bases not matched to a gene: 10. This chain's CDR3 is CASSRTTGAHNEKLFF. The DNA for the CDR3 is TGCGCCAGCAGCCGAACAACAGGGGCGCATAATGAAAAACTGTTTTTT. The whole variable domain, filled in from reference TRBV5-1 and TRBJ1-4, reads KAGVTQTPRYLIKTRGQQVTLSCSPISGHRSVSWYQQTPGQGLQFLFEYFSETQRNKGNFPGRFSGRQFSNSRSEMNVSTLELGDSALYLCASSRTTGAHNEKLFFGSGTQLSVL.

The CDR3 DNA reads TGTGCCAGTAACAACCCGGGACAGATGAACACTGAAGCTTTCTTT. This sequence encodes CASNNPGQMNTEAFF. The V and J genes are TRBV19 and TRBJ1-1; 7 nucleotides align to TRBD1. Germline V CDR1 and CDR2: LNHDA, SQIVND (reference sequence). This CDR3 is built from 15 residues. Unmatched junction bases numbered 8, after V lost 7 bases and J lost 0 bases.

This clone was seen once. The V call is TRBV18, the J call TRBJ2-1, with no clear D. Germline CDR1 reads KGHSH; CDR2 reads LQKENI. The CDR3 runs to 11 residues. Trimming pared 2 bases from V and 13 bases from J, leaving 9 bases between. CDR3 residues: CASSPGLGQFF. The CDR3 bases are TGTGCCAGCTCACCAGGGTTGGGCCAGTTCTTC.

This clone has only a few counts. The gene calls are TRBV11-2 and TRBJ2-1, with 16 bases that match TRBD2. V was clipped by 1 base and J by 7 bases; unmatched bases: 7. Germline V gene sequence: CDR1 SGHAT, CDR2 FQNNGV. This CDR3 contains 18 residues. CDR3 in amino acids: CASSLVSGTSGRGNEQFF. In nucleotides, the CDR3 is TGTGCCAGCAGCTTAGTGTCCGGGACTAGCGGGAGGGGTAATGAGCAGTTCTTC.

The chain joins TRBV6-5 to TRBJ1-3; 7 bases match TRBD1. Trimming took 6 bases from V and 2 from J; bases not matched to a gene: 4. The germline V gene has CDR1 MNHEY and CDR2 SVGAGI. This CDR3 has 14 amino acids. In DNA, the CDR3 is TGTGCCAGCAGCACAGGGGCGACTGGAAACACCATATATTTT. Its translation: CASSTGATGNTIYF.

The table lists this clone with a count of one. This chain uses TRBV27 with TRBJ2-5, with D maybe TRBD1 (6 bases). The CDR3 sequence is 14 residues long. The V gene lost 3 bases and the J gene lost 1 base, with 9 bases spanning the gap. CDR1 is MNHEY and CDR2 is SMNVEV in the germline V gene (reference sequence). CDR3 in DNA: TGTGCCAGCAGTTTGCAGGGGTTCCAAGAGACCCAGTACTTC. Translating it yields CASSLQGFQETQYF.

This clone was seen a handful of times. V is TRBV28 and J is TRBJ1-1, with TRBD1 matching over 7 bases. CDR3 length: 15 residues. Germline V gene lookup returns CDR1 MDHEN and CDR2 SYDVKM. With V trimmed by 5 bases and J by 0 bases, 6 bases remained unmatched. CDR3 DNA sequence: TGTGCCAGCAGTCTACTAGGACAGGTGAACACTGAAGCTTTCTTT. It yields the protein CASSLLGQVNTEAFF.

V usage is TRBV10-3 and J usage is TRBJ1-2; weak D call: TRBD1 (5 bases). The V and J ends lost 2 bases and 6 bases respectively, with 10 bases between them. Germline values: CDR1 ENHRY, CDR2 SYGVKD. CDR3 length: 13 residues. The chain's CDR3 is CAISERGSNGYTF. The CDR3 DNA reads TGTGCCATCAGTGAGCGGGGGAGTAATGGCTACACCTTC.

This chain links TRBV9 with TRBJ2-3; 7 bases are shared with TRBD2. V dropped 0 bases and J dropped 2; count of bases not matched to a gene: 15. CDR1 SGDLS and CDR2 YYNGEE come from the germline V gene. The CDR3 spans 19 residues. CDR3 in DNA: TGTGCCAGCAGCGTAGGGACCCAAGTAGCGGGTGGGTCCACAGATACGCAGTATTTT. Protein sequence: CASSVGTQVAGGSTDTQYF.

The V and J genes are TRBV5-1 and TRBJ1-3, with 9 bases identical to TRBD1. CDR1 and CDR2 (germline): SGHRS, YFSETQ. This CDR3 has 17 amino acids. V trimming: 4 bases; J trimming: 0 bases; junction bases outside the gene matches: 8. CDR3 sequence: CASSQTGQGNSGNTIYF. The CDR3 DNA follows: TGCGCCAGCAGCCAGACGGGACAGGGCAACTCTGGAAACACCATATATTTT.